One T cell receptor beta chain is described in this entry. As yet, its antigen is unknown. These data originate in a study of T cells in localized non-small cell lung cancer. Study-level findings and limits: Uninvolved adjacent lung had higher T cell clonality than tumor and all other tissues. Without multi-region sequencing, intratumor heterogeneity could not be excluded. Detection in adjacent lung was observed for a median roughly 55 of the top 100 tumor clones.

CDR3 length equals 15 residues. Trimming shortened V by 4 bases and J by 8 bases, and 17 bases separated the two germline ends. Germline CDR1 LNHDA, CDR2 SQIVND (reference sequence). The assay was immunoSEQ multiplex PCR, and TCRdb's table has in-frame clones only and misses some. The sample has some 130,000 clones, approximately 88% seen once; the top ten hold over 1.5%. This sequence was found in a female donor over 55 with stage I lung adenocarcinoma. V and J are TRBV19 and TRBJ1-4; no clear D. The specimen comprised peripheral blood, sampled before any cancer treatment. CDR3 residues: CASSRGESLREKLFF. The CDR3 DNA follows: TGTGCCAGTAGTAGAGGCGAAAGCCTTAGAGAAAAACTGTTTTTT.